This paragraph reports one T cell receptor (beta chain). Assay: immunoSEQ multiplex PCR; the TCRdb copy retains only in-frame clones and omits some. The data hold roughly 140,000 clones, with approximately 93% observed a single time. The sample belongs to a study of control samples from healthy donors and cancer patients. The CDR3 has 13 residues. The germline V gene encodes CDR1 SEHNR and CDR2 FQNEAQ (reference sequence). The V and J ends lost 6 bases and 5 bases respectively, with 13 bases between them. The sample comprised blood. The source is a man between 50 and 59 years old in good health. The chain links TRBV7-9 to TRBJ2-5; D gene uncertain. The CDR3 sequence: CASSPLGLETQYF. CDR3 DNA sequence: TGTGCCAGCAGTCCCCTGGGCTTGGAGACCCAGTACTTC.